Below, 16 T cell receptor beta chains from the same sample are listed, as sequenced in a study of T cells of healthy individuals. TCRdb passed the 5' RACE reads through MiXCR, listing each CDR3 protein once. Of around 53,000 distinct CDR3 sequences listed, about 14% are singletons. These receptors came from a human donor in good health.

In regard to this clonotype: A much larger clone differs by one base, so this may be a read error. The chain employs TRBV5-4 and TRBJ2-7; the D call may be TRBD1 or TRBD2 (7 bases each). The CDR3 runs 14 residues. Per germline, CDR1 SGHNT and CDR2 YYREEE (reference sequence). Trimming left V 8 bases short and J 5 bases short, with 20 bases between. The CDR3 spells CARSGDSRKDEQYF. The CDR3 DNA reads as TGTGCCAGAAGCGGGGACAGTAGGAAGGACGAGCAGTACTTC.

The rearrangement links TRBV14 to TRBJ2-5, with D unresolved. V shed 3 bases and J shed 0 bases, with 14 bases lying between them. Germline values: CDR1 SGHDN, CDR2 FVKESK. This CDR3 is 16 amino acids long. This CDR3 reads CASSQRPFRHQETQYF. Here the CDR3 DNA reads TGTGCCAGCAGCCAGAGGCCCTTCAGACACCAAGAGACCCAGTACTTC.

The chain is built from TRBV2 and TRBJ2-3; D is uncertain. There are 13 residues in the CDR3. Deletions cut 4 bases from V and 6 bases from J, with 11 bases between. Looked up from germline, CDR1 is SNHLY and CDR2 is FYNNEI. CDR3 nucleotide sequence: TGTGCCAGCAGTGTTCGTATGGAGGATACGCAGTATTTT. Translated, it gives CASSVRMEDTQYF. The full variable domain, with the rest looked up from reference TRBV2 and TRBJ2-3, is EPEVTQTPSHQVTQMGQEVILRCVPISNHLYFYWYRQILGQKVEFLVSFYNNEISEKSEIFDDQFSVERPDGSNFTLKIRSTKLEDSAMYFCASSVRMEDTQYFGPGTRLTVL.

By share, this clonotype ranks as large (0.1 to 1%). The V and J genes are TRBV24-1 and TRBJ2-3, with TRBD2 matching 15 bases. J gave up 5 bases and V 3 bases, and 8 bases lay outside the gene matches. CDR1 is KGHDR, CDR2 SFDVKD, per germline. This CDR3 comprises 18 residues. The CDR3 sequence is CATSDPGLAGGPGDTQYF. In DNA form, the CDR3 reads TGTGCCACCAGTGATCCAGGACTAGCGGGGGGGCCTGGAGATACGCAGTATTTT.

The rearrangement links TRBV7-9 to TRBJ2-3, with D maybe TRBD1 (6 bases). Trimming took 6 bases from V and 0 from J, leaving 31 bases between them. Looked up from germline, CDR1 is SEHNR and CDR2 is FQNEAQ (reference sequence). The CDR3 spans 21 residues. The CDR3 bases are TGTGCCAGCAGTCTCGAAGGTCAAGTCCCGGGACACATATCAAGCACAGATACGCAGTATTTT. Residues: CASSLEGQVPGHISSTDTQYF.

This clonotype was seen ten or more times. The chain employs TRBV5-4 and TRBJ1-1; no clear D. V was shortened by 0 bases and J by 1 base, with 7 bases between the two germline ends. Germline CDR1 is SGHNT and CDR2 is YYREEE (reference sequence). The CDR3 extends over 14 amino acids. The CDR3, as DNA: TGTGCCAGCAGCTTGGACGCCCGGAACACTGAAGCTTTCTTT. It translates to CASSLDARNTEAFF.

This clonotype was counted a single time. This may be a read error, as it is one base from a much larger clone. This chain joins TRBV20-1 and TRBJ2-5, with TRBD1 matching over 10 bases. The CDR3 loop spans 16 amino acids. The trim removed 1 base at V and 1 base at J, leaving 6 bases unmatched. Germline V CDR1 and CDR2: DFQATT, SNEGSKA (reference sequence). The CDR3 DNA reads as TGCAGTGCTAGAGTTCCCCGGACAGGGGGCCAAGAGACCCAGTACTTC. Translation: CSARVPRTGGQETQYF.

Remarks on this clonotype: Being one base from a much bigger clone, this may be a read error. The conserved closing phenylalanine or tryptophan is absent in this CDR3, likely reflecting a read error. The J gene is TRBJ1-1, the V gene TRBV29-1; D is possibly TRBD1 (5 bases). This CDR3 spans 15 amino acids. From germline, CDR1 is SQVTM and CDR2 ANQGSEA. Trimming took off 0 bases at V and 7 bases at J, with 18 bases between the two ends. CDR3 DNA: TGCAGCGTTGAAGATCGGGAAGGGGCCACCATTGAAGCTTTCCTT. Its protein product is CSVEDREGATIEAFL.

The chain employs TRBV10-3 and TRBJ2-7; perhaps D is TRBD1 or TRBD2 (5 bases each). Trimming stripped 5 bases from V and 7 bases from J, with 18 bases between. Germline assignment: CDR1 ENHRY and CDR2 SYGVKD. The CDR3 runs to 14 residues. The CDR3 is CAISPPPGRTEQYF. The CDR3 bases are TGTGCCATCAGTCCTCCGCCGGGGCGGACGGAGCAGTACTTC.

This clonotype was seen at least ten times. This rearrangement joins TRBV20-1 to TRBJ2-7; TRBD2 agrees at 13 bases. The CDR3 has 17 residues. Germline V gene sequence: CDR1 DFQATT, CDR2 SNEGSKA (reference sequence). With V trimmed by 3 bases and J by 5 bases, 13 bases remained unmatched. CDR3 sequence reads: CSARGLAGRSSSNEQYF. CDR3 sequence (DNA): TGCAGTGCTAGGGGACTAGCGGGGAGATCCTCAAGTAACGAGCAGTACTTC.

In this sample, this clonotype turned up a few times. The chain has TRBV7-2 and TRBJ2-3; D is possibly TRBD2 (5 bases). CDR1 and CDR2 (germline): SGHTA, FQGNSA. The ends were cut back, 5 bases at V and 0 bases at J, with 15 bases in the middle. The length of the CDR3 is 16 residues. The CDR3: CASSRAVQTSTDTQYF. The CDR3 DNA sequence: TGTGCCAGCAGCCGAGCGGTACAGACTAGCACAGATACGCAGTATTTT. The variable domain in full, with the rest retrieved from reference TRBV7-2 and TRBJ2-3, is GAGVSQSPSNKVTEKGKDVELRCDPISGHTALYWYRQSLGQGLEFLIYFQGNSAPDKSGLPSDRFSAERTGGSVSTLTIQRTQQEDSAVYLCASSRAVQTSTDTQYFGPGTRLTVL.

This clonotype was counted many times. The J gene is TRBJ2-7, the V gene TRBV5-1; D perhaps matches TRBD2 (5 bases). Between the trimmed V and J ends, which lost 3 bases and 10 bases, there was a span of 17 bases. CDR1 and CDR2 (germline): SGHRS, YFSETQ. The CDR3 totals 13 residues. The CDR3 loop reads CASSSDTARGQYF. Here the CDR3 DNA reads TGCGCCAGCAGCTCAGACACGGCCCGGGGACAGTACTTC.

V usage is TRBV6-2 or TRBV6-3 and J usage is TRBJ2-1, with TRBD1 as a possible D gene (5 bases). V lost 9 bases and J lost 4, with 10 bases in between. This CDR3 is built from 12 residues. Germline lookup yields CDR1 MNHEY and CDR2 SVGEGT. This chain's CDR3 is CASDAGYNEQFF. CDR3 nucleotides: TGTGCCAGTGATGCAGGGTACAATGAGCAGTTCTTC.

This clonotype was detected many times. The chain is built from TRBV7-2 and TRBJ1-4; TRBD1 matches at 7 bases. J was trimmed by 2 bases and V by 2 bases; bases with no gene match: 2. CDR3 length equals 15 residues. The V gene's germline CDR1 is SGHTA and CDR2 FQGNSA. The CDR3 nucleotides are TGTGCCAGCAGCTTAAGGGGACAGACTAATGAAAAACTGTTTTTT. It codes for CASSLRGQTNEKLFF.

The chain employs TRBV5-1 and TRBJ2-2; tentatively, D is TRBD2 (6 bases). The CDR3 contains 14 residues. Between the trimmed V and J ends, which lost 3 bases and 7 bases, there was a span of 13 bases. Germline values: CDR1 SGHRS, CDR2 YFSETQ. This CDR3 reads CASSSGGANGELFF. CDR3 bases: TGCGCCAGCAGCTCTGGAGGGGCTAACGGGGAGCTGTTTTTT.

This clonotype was found many times. The genes are TRBV19 and TRBJ1-5; unclear D gene. V lost 5 bases, J lost 5 bases, and 10 bases lay in between. The length of the CDR3 is 13 residues. CDR1 is LNHDA, CDR2 SQIVND, per germline (reference sequence). For the CDR3, the DNA is TGTGCCAGTAGTGATCAGAGGGATCAGCCCCAGCATTTT. Translation gives CASSDQRDQPQHF.